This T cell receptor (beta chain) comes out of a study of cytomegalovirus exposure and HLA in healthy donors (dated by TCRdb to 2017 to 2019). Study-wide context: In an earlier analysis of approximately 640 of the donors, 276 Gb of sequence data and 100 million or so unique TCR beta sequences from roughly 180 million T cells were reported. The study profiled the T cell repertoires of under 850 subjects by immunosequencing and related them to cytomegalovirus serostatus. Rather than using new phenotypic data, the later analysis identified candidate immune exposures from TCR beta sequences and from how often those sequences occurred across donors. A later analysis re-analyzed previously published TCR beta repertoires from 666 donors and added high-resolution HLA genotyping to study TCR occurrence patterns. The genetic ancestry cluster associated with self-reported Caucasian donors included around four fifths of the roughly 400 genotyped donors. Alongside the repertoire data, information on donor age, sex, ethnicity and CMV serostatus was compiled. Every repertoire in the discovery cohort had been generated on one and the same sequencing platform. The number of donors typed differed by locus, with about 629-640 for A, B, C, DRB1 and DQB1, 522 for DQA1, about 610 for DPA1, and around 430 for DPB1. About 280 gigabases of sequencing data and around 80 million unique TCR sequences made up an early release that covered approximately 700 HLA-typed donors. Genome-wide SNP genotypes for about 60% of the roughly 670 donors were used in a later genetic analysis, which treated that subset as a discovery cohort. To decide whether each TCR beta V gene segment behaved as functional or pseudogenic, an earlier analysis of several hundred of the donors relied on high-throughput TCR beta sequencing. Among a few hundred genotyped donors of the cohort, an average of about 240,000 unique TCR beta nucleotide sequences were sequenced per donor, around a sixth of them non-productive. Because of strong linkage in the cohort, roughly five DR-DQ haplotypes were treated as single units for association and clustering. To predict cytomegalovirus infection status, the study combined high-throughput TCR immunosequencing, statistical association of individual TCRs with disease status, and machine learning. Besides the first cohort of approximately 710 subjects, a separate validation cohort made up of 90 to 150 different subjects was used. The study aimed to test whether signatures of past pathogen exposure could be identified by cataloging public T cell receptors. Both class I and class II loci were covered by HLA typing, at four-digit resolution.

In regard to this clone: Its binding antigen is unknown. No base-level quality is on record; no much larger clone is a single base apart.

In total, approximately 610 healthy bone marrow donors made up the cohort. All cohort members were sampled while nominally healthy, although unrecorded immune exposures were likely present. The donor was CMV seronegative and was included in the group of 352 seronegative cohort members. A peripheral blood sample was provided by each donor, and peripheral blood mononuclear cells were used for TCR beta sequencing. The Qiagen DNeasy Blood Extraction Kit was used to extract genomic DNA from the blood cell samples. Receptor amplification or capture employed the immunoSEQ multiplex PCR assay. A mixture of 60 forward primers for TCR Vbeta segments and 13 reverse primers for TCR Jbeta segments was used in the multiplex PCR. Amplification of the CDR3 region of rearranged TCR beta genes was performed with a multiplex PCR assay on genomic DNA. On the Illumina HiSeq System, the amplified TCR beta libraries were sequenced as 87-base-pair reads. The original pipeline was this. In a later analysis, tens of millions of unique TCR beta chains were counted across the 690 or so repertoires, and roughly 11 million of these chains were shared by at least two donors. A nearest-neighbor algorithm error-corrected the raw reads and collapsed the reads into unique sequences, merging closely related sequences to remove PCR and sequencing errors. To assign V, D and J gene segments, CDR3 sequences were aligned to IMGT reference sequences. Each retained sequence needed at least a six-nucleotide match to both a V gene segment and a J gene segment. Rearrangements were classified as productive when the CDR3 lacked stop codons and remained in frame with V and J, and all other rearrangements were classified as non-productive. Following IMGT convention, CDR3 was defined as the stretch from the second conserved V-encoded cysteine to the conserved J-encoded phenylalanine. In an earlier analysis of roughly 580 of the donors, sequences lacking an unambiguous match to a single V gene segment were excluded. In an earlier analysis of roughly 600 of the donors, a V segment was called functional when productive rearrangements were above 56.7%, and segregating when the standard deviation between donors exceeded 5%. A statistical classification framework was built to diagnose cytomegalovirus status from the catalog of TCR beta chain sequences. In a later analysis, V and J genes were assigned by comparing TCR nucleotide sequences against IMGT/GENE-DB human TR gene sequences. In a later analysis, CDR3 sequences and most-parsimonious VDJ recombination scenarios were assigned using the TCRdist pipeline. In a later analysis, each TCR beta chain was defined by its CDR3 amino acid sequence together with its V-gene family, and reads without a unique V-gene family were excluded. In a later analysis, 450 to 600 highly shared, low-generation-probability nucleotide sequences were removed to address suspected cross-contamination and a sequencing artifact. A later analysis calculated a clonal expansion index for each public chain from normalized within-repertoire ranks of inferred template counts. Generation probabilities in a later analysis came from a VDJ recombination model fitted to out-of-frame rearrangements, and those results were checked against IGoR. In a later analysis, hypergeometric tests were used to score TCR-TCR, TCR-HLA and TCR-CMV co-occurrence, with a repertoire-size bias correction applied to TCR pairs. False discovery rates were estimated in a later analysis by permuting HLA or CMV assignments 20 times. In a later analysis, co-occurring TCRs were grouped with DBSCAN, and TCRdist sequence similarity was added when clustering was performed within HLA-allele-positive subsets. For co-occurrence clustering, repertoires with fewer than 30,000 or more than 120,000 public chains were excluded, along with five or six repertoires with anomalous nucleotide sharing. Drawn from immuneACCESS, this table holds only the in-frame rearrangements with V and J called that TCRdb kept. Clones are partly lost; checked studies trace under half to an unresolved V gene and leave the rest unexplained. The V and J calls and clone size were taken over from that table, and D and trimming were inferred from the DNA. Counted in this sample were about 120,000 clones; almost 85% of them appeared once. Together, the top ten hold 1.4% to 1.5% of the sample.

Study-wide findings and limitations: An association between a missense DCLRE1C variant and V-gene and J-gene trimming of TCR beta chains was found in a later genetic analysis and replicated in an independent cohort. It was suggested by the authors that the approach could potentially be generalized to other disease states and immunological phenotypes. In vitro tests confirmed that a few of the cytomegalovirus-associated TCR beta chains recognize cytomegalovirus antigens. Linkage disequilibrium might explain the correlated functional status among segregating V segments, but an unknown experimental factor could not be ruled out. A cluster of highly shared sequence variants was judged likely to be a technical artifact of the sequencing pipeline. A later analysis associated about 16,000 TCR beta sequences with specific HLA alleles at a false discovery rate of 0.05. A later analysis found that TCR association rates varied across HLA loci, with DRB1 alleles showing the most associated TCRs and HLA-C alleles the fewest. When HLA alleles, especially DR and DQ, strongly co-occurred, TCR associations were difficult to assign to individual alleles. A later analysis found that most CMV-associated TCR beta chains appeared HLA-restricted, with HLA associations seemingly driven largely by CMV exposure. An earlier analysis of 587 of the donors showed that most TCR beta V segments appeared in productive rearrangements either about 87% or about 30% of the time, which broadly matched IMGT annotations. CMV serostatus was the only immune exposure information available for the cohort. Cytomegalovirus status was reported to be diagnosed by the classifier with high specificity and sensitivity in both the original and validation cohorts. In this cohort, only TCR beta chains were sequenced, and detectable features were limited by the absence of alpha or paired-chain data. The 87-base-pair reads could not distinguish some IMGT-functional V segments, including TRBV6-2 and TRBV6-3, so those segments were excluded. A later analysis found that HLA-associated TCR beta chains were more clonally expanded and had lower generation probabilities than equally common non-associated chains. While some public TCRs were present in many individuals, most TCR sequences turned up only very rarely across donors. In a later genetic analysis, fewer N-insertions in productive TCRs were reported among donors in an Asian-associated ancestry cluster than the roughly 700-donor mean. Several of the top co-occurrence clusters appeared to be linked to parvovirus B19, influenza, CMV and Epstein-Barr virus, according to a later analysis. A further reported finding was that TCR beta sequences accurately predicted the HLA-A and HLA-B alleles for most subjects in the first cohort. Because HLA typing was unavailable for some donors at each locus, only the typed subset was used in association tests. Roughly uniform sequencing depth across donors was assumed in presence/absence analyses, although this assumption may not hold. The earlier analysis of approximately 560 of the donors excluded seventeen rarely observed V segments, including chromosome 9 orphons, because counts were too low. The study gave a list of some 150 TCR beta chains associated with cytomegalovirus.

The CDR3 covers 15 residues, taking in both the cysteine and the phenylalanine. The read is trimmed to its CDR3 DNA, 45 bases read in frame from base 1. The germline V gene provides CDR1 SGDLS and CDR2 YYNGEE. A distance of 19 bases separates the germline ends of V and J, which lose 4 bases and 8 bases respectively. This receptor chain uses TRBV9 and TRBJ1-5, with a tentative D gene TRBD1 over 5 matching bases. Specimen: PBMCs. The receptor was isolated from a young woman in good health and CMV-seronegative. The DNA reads TGTGCCAGCAGCCCCCGGGCGGGACTGTGGGAGCCCCAGCATTTT. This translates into CASSPRAGLWEPQHF. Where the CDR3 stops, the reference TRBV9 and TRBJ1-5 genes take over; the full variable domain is DSGVTQTPKHLITATGQRVTLRCSPRSGDLSVYWYQQSLDQGLQFLIQYYNGEERAKGNILERFSAQQFPDLHSELNLSSLELGDSALYFCASSPRAGLWEPQHFGDGTRLSIL.